The present T cell receptor (beta chain) was sequenced within a study of blood T cell repertoires in COVID-19 (dated by TCRdb to about 2020). Study-wide context: Collaborator samples came from the United States, Italy and Spain and covered acute and convalescent phases of COVID-19. Subjects who had been exposed to COVID-19, were actively infected with it, or had recovered from it provided the deeply sampled blood TCRbeta repertoires that made up the dataset. HLA class I and class II types, where available, came from metadata supplied by the sample provider rather than from assay-based typing. The prospective study material was composed of cDNA or gDNA derived from T cells, B-cell-depleted T cells, or PBMCs. The repertoires were made available in a free public database intended to serve as a resource for research on the immune response to SARS-CoV-2. Samples came from the ongoing ImmuneRACE study (first 160 participants) plus 1,254 subjects from 6 global collaborators. Sample metadata almost always included a de-identified subject ID, COVID-19 status, age in years and sex.

At one collaborating source in Seattle, patients were enrolled during active infection and were followed longitudinally through the course of disease. Each collaborating institution followed its own protocols to collect whole blood in K2EDTA tubes. For TCRbeta analysis, collaborator samples were shipped as frozen whole blood, as isolated PBMCs, or as DNA extracted from either sample type. About this clone: The antigen it recognizes is unknown. No base-level quality is on record; no much larger clone is a single base apart.

The immunoSEQ Assay, a bias-controlled multiplex PCR, was used to amplify TCRbeta CDR3 regions from genomic DNA. Per the source publication's procedure: The number of nucleated cells in each sample was estimated by amplification of reference gene primers within the assay. To quantify the absolute abundance of each unique TCRbeta CDR3 rearrangement, sequence reads were collapsed and filtered. Productive Simpson clonality was computed per sample as the square root of Simpson's diversity index over productive rearrangements. Entries here come from immuneACCESS through TCRdb and include only in-frame sequences with V and J called. Some clones fail to appear in such tables; in the studies checked, an unresolved V gene covers under half of the shortfall, and the cause of the remainder is unknown. V and J calls plus clone size are reproduced from that table; the DNA served to infer D and trimming. Present in this sample are 130,000 to 150,000 clones, 80% to 90% of which were seen just once. The leading ten clones occupy about 8% of the sample.

V is pared back by 4 bases and J by 2 bases, with 12 bases lying between the germline termini. Taken from cysteine to phenylalanine, the CDR3 has 13 residues. Here the CDR3 DNA is all that survives: 39 bases in frame from base 1. CDR1 and CDR2 are read off the germline V gene as SQVTM and ANQGSEA. Overall results and qualifications from the work: The amount of clinical and demographic metadata varied by source and participant and was provided uncurated.

The sequence is built from TRBV29-1 and TRBJ2-7, and the D gene may be TRBD2, 5 bases matching. Sample: peripheral blood. The clonotype was recovered from a woman aged 55-70 years with COVID-19, enrolled during active disease. The CDR3 in this case is CSVAPREAYEQYF. The sequenced DNA: TGCAGCGTTGCCCCACGGGAAGCCTACGAGCAGTACTTC.